This TCR beta chain was sequenced for a study of CD8+CD57+ T cells in acquired aplastic anemia (dated by TCRdb to the late 2010s). Regarding the study in general: Extracted DNA from sorted CD4+ and CD8+ cells averaged 3.2 ug, ranging from about 0.18 to 27.4 ug. CD8+CD57+ expansion was defined as frequency above the mean frequency observed in healthy subjects. Broader findings and caveats from the paper: Patients and healthy controls showed no significant difference in CD8+ Simpson's diversity (P=0.060). About 30 CD8+ CDR3 sequences were found to be shared between patients and controls, but these sequences appeared to be highly expressed in patients and within the immunodominant clones of the patients.

The patients picked for sequencing were ones in whom flow cytometry had shown an expansion of CD8+CD57+ cells. Every patient had severe acquired aplastic anemia, diagnosed using the International Study of Aplastic Anemia and Agranulocytosis and Camitta criteria. Patients had received no therapy at the time of blood sampling. In this study, sorted CD4+ and CD8+ T cells from the blood of healthy subjects and of severe aplastic anemia patients had their TCR repertoires deep-sequenced. In the USA, patient enrollment took place under clinicaltrials.gov protocols 00001620, 01623167, 00001397, 00071045, 00081523 and 00961064. Ficoll-Paque density gradient centrifugation was used to isolate peripheral blood mononuclear cells. Before DNA extraction, CD4+ and CD8+ T cells were sorted with FACS or magnetic beads. Details on this clonotype: This clone's antigen is unknown. No base-level quality is on record; no much larger clone is a single base apart.

Genomic DNA served as template for TCR beta VDJ combination and CDR3 sequence profiling. An Illumina HiSeq 2000 was the platform used for TCR repertoire sequencing. As for how the authors treated the data: Repertoire assessment relied on Simpson's diversity index, CDR3 size and DJ length profiles, and TRBV/TRBJ rearrangement plots. The most abundant DNA sequence in the deep sequencing data was defined as the immunodominant clone. CDR3 amino acid sequences were checked for sharing across subjects and were also compared against the VDJdb database and published repertoires. The public reads were reanalyzed by TCRdb: fastp trimming at Q25, MiXCR alignment, in-frame beta chains only. For every CDR3 protein sequence, its rows merge into one entry that carries the most common genes and DNA. These V and J calls rely on TCRdb rather than the paper's analysis. The table for this sample lists 250,000 or so distinct CDR3 sequences; around 46% of them were counted only once. 7.8% of the sample goes to the ten largest clones.

CDR1 is given as ENHRY and CDR2 as SYGVKD, both from the germline V gene. The junction carries 8 bases between V and J, which are trimmed by 5 bases and 1 base respectively. Taken from cysteine to phenylalanine, the CDR3 has 13 residues. The retained sequence is limited to the CDR3, 39 bases, with the frame set at the first base. The sequence was collected from a human donor with aplastic anemia. Sequenced material: sorted CD4+, CD8+, or CD8+CD57+ T cells (not recorded which) from PBMCs. The sequence is built from TRBV10-3 and TRBJ1-1; the D gene cannot be resolved reliably. The CDR3 protein is CAISNGGNTEAFF. The DNA sequence follows: TGTGCCATCAGTAACGGTGGGAACACTGAAGCTTTCTTT.